This record looks at one TCR beta chain sequence and its context. Antigen specificity is unknown. TCR alpha and TCR beta cDNA libraries carrying sample barcodes and UMIs came from 5'RACE with constant-segment primers. TCRdb fed the 5' RACE reads into MiXCR, producing one record per CDR3 protein. The sample lists under 600,000 distinct CDR3 sequences; roughly 21% were seen once. This record comes from a study of T-cell memory formation after mild COVID-19. Per germline, CDR1 DFQATT and CDR2 SNEGSKA (reference sequence). Deletions cut 3 bases from V and 6 bases from J, with 9 bases between. The CDR3 runs 12 residues. Whole-study findings and limits: CD4+ contracting clones were mainly CM and EM; CD8+ ones, EMRA.

The V call is TRBV20-1, the J call TRBJ2-1; the D is unclear. Sequenced material: PBMCs or a T cell subset sorted from them (not recorded which). The receptor comes from an adult woman who had mild COVID-19 (a few samples of this study predate the infection). Cell type and time point are not known. The CDR3 coding sequence is TGCAGTGCTAGCGCCTCCAGCAATGAGCAGTTCTTC. Translating gives CSASASSNEQFF.